These 18 T cell receptor beta chains were all obtained from the same sample, sequenced in a study of T cell responses to AZD1222 COVID-19 vaccine. Sequencing was performed with immunoSEQ multiplex PCR; in TCRdb, only in-frame clones are kept and a portion is missing. The sample yields over 130,000 clones, around 90% seen once. The specimen was peripheral blood, collected 28 days after the second AZD1222 dose. These receptors were obtained from an adult who received the AZD1222 COVID-19 vaccine.

The rearrangement joins TRBV3-1 (or the pseudogene TRBV3-2) to TRBJ1-1; TRBD1 matches at 8 bases. The V and J ends lost 3 bases and 5 bases, in that order; junction bases with no gene match: 5. Germline lookup yields CDR1 LGHDT and CDR2 YNNKEL (reference sequence). The CDR3 length is 14 residues. The DNA for the CDR3 is TGTGCCAGCAGCCACCGCAGGGGGCAGACTGAAGCTTTCTTT. Translated: CASSHRRGQTEAFF.

The chain carries TRBV21-1 and TRBJ1-1; the table's D call TRBD1 went unverified against the DNA. TRBV21-1 is a documented pseudogene. This CDR3 has 17 amino acids. The CDR3 sequence is CASSPRHFRSFWTEAFF. DNA for the CDR3: TGTGCCAGCAGCCCCCGCCACTTCAGGTCTTTTTGGACTGAAGCTTTCTTT.

The chain has TRBV12-5 and TRBJ1-5; TRBD1 matches 7 bases. The V gene's germline CDR1 is LGHNT and CDR2 FRNRAP. This CDR3 is 17 amino acids long. Trimming removed 0 bases from V and 7 bases from J; junction bases left unmatched: 12. The CDR3 here is CASGLVGGGNRGQPQHF. CDR3 DNA sequence: TGTGCTAGTGGTTTGGTAGGAGGGGGCAACCGGGGCCAGCCCCAGCATTTT.

The sample holds a few counts of this clone. This chain links TRBV4-1 with TRBJ2-7; either TRBD1 or TRBD2 may supply D (6 bases each). Germline lookup yields CDR1 MGHRA and CDR2 YSYEKL. Trimming removed 1 base at V and 7 bases at J, with 17 bases between. There are 15 residues in the CDR3. CDR3 residues: CASSQGPGAVGEQYF. For the CDR3, the DNA is TGCGCCAGCAGCCAAGGCCCGGGGGCAGTAGGAGAGCAGTACTTC.

The chain joins TRBV9 to TRBJ2-7; 10 positions match TRBD2. V lost 1 base to trimming and J lost 0 bases; unmatched junction nucleotides: 1. Germline CDR1 reads SGDLS; CDR2 reads YYNGEE. The CDR3 runs 15 residues. The CDR3 nucleotides read TGTGCCAGCAGCGTACTAGCGGGGGACTCCTACGAGCAGTACTTC. Encoded protein: CASSVLAGDSYEQYF. The full variable domain, with the rest looked up from reference TRBV9 and TRBJ2-7, is DSGVTQTPKHLITATGQRVTLRCSPRSGDLSVYWYQQSLDQGLQFLIQYYNGEERAKGNILERFSAQQFPDLHSELNLSSLELGDSALYFCASSVLAGDSYEQYFGPGTRLTVT.

The chain carries TRBV6-5 and TRBJ2-2; maybe TRBD1 (6 bases). V lost 6 bases and J 6 bases, leaving 14 bases between the germline ends. The length of the CDR3 is 14 residues. Germline CDR1 MNHEY, CDR2 SVGAGI. The CDR3: CASRDIQGSGELFF. In nucleotides, the CDR3 is TGTGCCAGCAGGGACATACAGGGTTCCGGGGAGCTGTTTTTT.

This rearrangement joins TRBV30 to TRBJ2-5; tentatively, D is TRBD2 (5 bases). CDR3 length equals 8 residues. Germline values: CDR1 GTSNPN, CDR2 SVGIG (reference sequence). The CDR3 loop reads CPLGSQYF. CDR3 sequence (DNA): TGTCCCCTTGGGAGCCAGTACTTC.

CDR3 in amino acids: CASSTAGGYNEQFF. The CDR3 DNA reads TGTGCCAGCAGTACAGCGGGGGGGTACAATGAGCAGTTCTTC. The chain uses TRBV7-2 and TRBJ2-1; 10 bases align to TRBD2. There are 14 residues in the CDR3. Germline CDR1 reads SGHTA; CDR2 reads FQGNSA. V trimming: 6 bases; J trimming: 4 bases; junction bases outside the gene matches: 3.

CDR3 bases: TGTGCCGGCTCGTCGGACAGTATAGATCAGCCCCAGCATTTT. As protein: CAGSSDSIDQPQHF. This rearrangement joins TRBV28 to TRBJ1-5, with D possibly being TRBD1 (6 bases). V lost 11 bases and J lost 5, with 19 bases in between. The CDR3 runs 14 residues. Germline CDR1 is MDHEN and CDR2 is SYDVKM.

The V call is TRBV6-1, the J call TRBJ1-2; perhaps TRBD1 as D (5 bases). The germline V gene encodes CDR1 MNHNS and CDR2 SASEGT. V was trimmed by 7 bases and J by 3 bases, leaving 12 bases between them. This CDR3 contains 13 residues. CDR3 protein: CASTYGGDYGYTF. The CDR3 DNA reads as TGTGCCAGCACCTACGGGGGGGACTATGGCTACACCTTC.

The chain's CDR3 is CASSPSSALGEQFF. The CDR3 nucleotides read TGTGCCAGCAGTCCAAGTTCAGCGTTAGGTGAGCAGTTCTTC. The rearrangement uses TRBV6-2 or TRBV6-3 and TRBJ2-1; D gene ambiguous. The CDR3 has 14 amino acids. Trimming stripped 5 bases from V and 9 bases from J, with 17 bases between. CDR1 and CDR2 from the germline V gene are MNHEY and SVGEGT.

As concerns this clone: One end of the junction is discordant with germline, which a read error may explain. The rearrangement links TRBV5-8 to TRBJ1-5, with a tentative D call TRBD1 (5 bases). Looked up from germline, CDR1 is SGHTS and CDR2 is YDEGEE. The CDR3 runs to 11 residues. As DNA, the CDR3 is TGTGCCAGCAGCTTCCGGGGACTACCTTTTTTT. Its protein product is CASSFRGLPFF.

As DNA, the CDR3 is TGTGCCAGCAGTTTGATGGGACTAGCAACGGCTGAGCAGTTCTTC. Amino acid sequence: CASSLMGLATAEQFF. The V gene is TRBV27, the J gene TRBJ2-1; 9 bases agree with TRBD2. This CDR3 contains 15 residues. V lost 3 bases to trimming and J lost 9 bases; unmatched junction nucleotides: 9. The germline gives CDR1 MNHEY, CDR2 SMNVEV (reference sequence).

The chain uses TRBV19 and TRBJ1-6, with D perhaps TRBD1 (5 bases). Germline V gene sequence: CDR1 LNHDA, CDR2 SQIVND (reference sequence). V was pared by 2 bases and J by 8 bases, with 13 bases between. The CDR3 runs to 15 residues. The CDR3 here is CASSISRRGDSPLHF. The CDR3 DNA sequence: TGTGCCAGTAGTATAAGTCGCCGGGGGGATTCACCCCTCCACTTT.

The chain employs TRBV10-3 and TRBJ1-2; D may be TRBD1 (5 bases). The germline V and J ends were trimmed by 10 bases and 3 bases, with 12 bases remaining between them. The CDR3 loop spans 12 amino acids. CDR1 ENHRY and CDR2 SYGVKD come from the germline V gene. CDR3 sequence (DNA): TGTGCCAGCCAGACAGCGGACTATGGCTACACCTTC. Protein sequence: CASQTADYGYTF.

The chain combines TRBV19 with TRBJ2-1, with 8 nucleotides matching TRBD2. Per the germline V gene, CDR1 is LNHDA and CDR2 is SQIVND (reference sequence). This CDR3 region has 18 residues. Trimming cost V 7 bases and J 6 bases; bases outside gene matches: 20. The CDR3 is CASTSPRTPAGVGNEQFF. The CDR3 bases are TGTGCCAGTACTTCCCCCCGCACTCCAGCGGGAGTAGGCAATGAGCAGTTCTTC.

This rearrangement joins TRBV4-1 to TRBJ2-1, with a weak D call TRBD2 (5 bases). The V end lost 1 base, the J end lost 8 bases, and 15 bases lay between the germline ends. The CDR3 length is 15 residues. Germline CDR1 and CDR2: MGHRA and YSYEKL. CDR3 region: CASSQVGGYGYEQFF. CDR3 nucleotide sequence: TGCGCCAGCAGCCAAGTGGGCGGGTATGGGTATGAGCAGTTCTTC.

V gene TRBV20-1 combines with J gene TRBJ1-6; D call uncertain. CDR3 size: 13 residues. Germline-derived CDR1 and CDR2 are DFQATT and SNEGSKA (reference sequence). V was shortened by 3 bases and J by 10 bases, with 13 bases between the two germline ends. The CDR3 nucleotides read TGCAGTGCTAGTGGAGTATCGGGGTCACCCCTCCACTTT. This translates into CSASGVSGSPLHF.